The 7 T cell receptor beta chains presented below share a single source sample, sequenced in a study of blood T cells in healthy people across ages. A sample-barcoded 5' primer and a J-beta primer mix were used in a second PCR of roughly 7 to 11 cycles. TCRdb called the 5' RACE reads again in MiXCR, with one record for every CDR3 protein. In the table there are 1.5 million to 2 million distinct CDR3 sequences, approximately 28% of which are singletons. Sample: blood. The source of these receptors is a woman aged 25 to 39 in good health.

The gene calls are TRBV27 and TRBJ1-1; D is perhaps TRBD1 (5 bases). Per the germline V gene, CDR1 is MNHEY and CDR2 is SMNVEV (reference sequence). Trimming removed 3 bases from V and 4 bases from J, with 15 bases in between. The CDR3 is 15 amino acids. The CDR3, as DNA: TGTGCCAGCAGTTTCTCGGGGGATGAGGGCACTGAAGCTTTCTTT. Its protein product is CASSFSGDEGTEAFF.

The CDR3 DNA follows: TGCAGTGCTAGGCCTCCTAGCGGGTCCACAGATACGCAGTATTTT. Translation gives CSARPPSGSTDTQYF. The chain recombines TRBV20-1 with TRBJ2-3; TRBD2 aligns across 8 bases. The CDR3 is 15 residues long. CDR1 is DFQATT, CDR2 SNEGSKA, per germline (reference sequence). Trimming removed 3 bases from V and 2 bases from J; junction bases left unmatched: 7.

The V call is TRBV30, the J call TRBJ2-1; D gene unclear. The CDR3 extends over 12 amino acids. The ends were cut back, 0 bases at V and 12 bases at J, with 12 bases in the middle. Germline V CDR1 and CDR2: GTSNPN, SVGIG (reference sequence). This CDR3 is CAWSVSSTRQFF. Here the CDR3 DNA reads TGTGCCTGGAGTGTAAGTTCCACCAGGCAGTTCTTC.

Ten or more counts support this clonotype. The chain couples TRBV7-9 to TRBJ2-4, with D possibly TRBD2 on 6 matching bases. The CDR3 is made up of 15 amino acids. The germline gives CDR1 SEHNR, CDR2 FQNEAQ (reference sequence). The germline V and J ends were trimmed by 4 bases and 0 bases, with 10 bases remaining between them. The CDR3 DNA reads TGTGCCAGCAGCTCGGGGACTTTAGCCAAAAACATTCAGTACTTC. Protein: CASSSGTLAKNIQYF.

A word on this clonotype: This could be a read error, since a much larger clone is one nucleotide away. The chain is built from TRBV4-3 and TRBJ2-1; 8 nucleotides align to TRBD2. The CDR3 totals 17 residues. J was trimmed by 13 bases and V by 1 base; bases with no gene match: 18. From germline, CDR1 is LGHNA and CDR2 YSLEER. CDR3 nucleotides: TGCGCCAGCAGCCAAGGGCTTGGTAGCGGGAATCAAGAGACCCAGTTCTTC. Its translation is CASSQGLGSGNQETQFF.

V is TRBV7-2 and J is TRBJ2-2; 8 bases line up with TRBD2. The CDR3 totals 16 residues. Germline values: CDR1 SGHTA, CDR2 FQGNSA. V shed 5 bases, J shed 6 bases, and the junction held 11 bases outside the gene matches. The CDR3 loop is CASSDRRLAKAGELFF. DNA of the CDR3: TGTGCCAGCAGCGACCGTCGACTAGCGAAGGCCGGGGAGCTGTTTTTT. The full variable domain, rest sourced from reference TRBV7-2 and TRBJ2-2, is GAGVSQSPSNKVTEKGKDVELRCDPISGHTALYWYRQSLGQGLEFLIYFQGNSAPDKSGLPSDRFSAERTGGSVSTLTIQRTQQEDSAVYLCASSDRRLAKAGELFFGEGSRLTVL.

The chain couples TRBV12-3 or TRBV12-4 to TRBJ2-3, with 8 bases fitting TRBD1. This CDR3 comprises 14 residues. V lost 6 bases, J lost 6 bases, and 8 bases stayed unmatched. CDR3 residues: CASRFQGAVDTQYF. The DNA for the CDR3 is TGTGCCAGCAGATTTCAGGGGGCGGTGGATACGCAGTATTTT.